This T cell receptor beta chain was captured in a study of cytomegalovirus exposure and HLA in healthy donors. Overall study: The approximately 120 validation repertoires were reported in a later analysis to have been generated on the same platform as the approximately 600 first-cohort repertoires.

Generated by immunoSEQ multiplex PCR, the TCRdb table keeps only in-frame clones and is missing some. The repertoire includes 99,000 or so clones, 86% of them detected once, and 3% to 4% sits in the top ten. This TCR was sampled from a woman aged 18 to 35 in good health and CMV-seropositive. The sample taken for sequencing was PBMCs.

CDR3 DNA sequence: TGTGCCAGCAGAACACTAGCGGGCCTAGATACGCAGTATTTT. Translation: CASRTLAGLDTQYF. V and J are TRBV5-5 and TRBJ2-3; 9 bases agree with TRBD2. Germline lookup yields CDR1 SGHKS and CDR2 YYEKEE (reference sequence). The J segment lost 5 bases and the V segment lost 5 bases, leaving 6 bases of the junction unmatched. The CDR3 extends over 14 amino acids. The whole variable domain, remainder taken from reference TRBV5-5 and TRBJ2-3, is DAGVTQSPTHLIKTRGQQVTLRCSPISGHKSVSWYQQVLGQGPQFIFQYYEKEERGRGNFPDRFSARQFPNYSSELNVNALLLGDSALYLCASRTLAGLDTQYFGPGTRLTVL.